The 27 T cell receptor beta chains below come from one sample, sequenced in a study of T-cell memory formation after mild COVID-19. TCRdb reanalysed the 5' RACE reads using MiXCR and keeps one entry per CDR3 protein. The data show tens of thousands of distinct CDR3 sequences, 9% to 9.5% seen once. Sequenced sample: PBMCs or a T cell subset sorted from them (not recorded which). These receptor sequences come from a man between 18 and 35 years old who had mild COVID-19 (a few samples of this study predate the infection). Cell type and time point are not known.

This clonotype was seen more than once but under ten times. V gene TRBV18 combines with J gene TRBJ2-5; 10 nucleotides match TRBD2. V lost 3 bases, J lost 3 bases, and 1 base stayed unmatched. Per germline, CDR1 KGHSH and CDR2 LQKENI. The CDR3 loop spans 14 amino acids. The CDR3 nucleotides read TGTGCCAGCTCACCTACTAGCGGGGAAGAGACCCAGTACTTC. This encodes CASSPTSGEETQYF.

The chain carries TRBV5-6 and TRBJ1-5; the match to TRBD1 covers 7 bases. Germline CDR1 SGHDT, CDR2 YYEEEE. The CDR3 covers 15 residues. With 4 bases clipped from V and 4 bases from J, the junction kept 8 bases outside the gene matches. Written as DNA, the CDR3 is TGTGCCAGCAGCGGAAACAGGGGCCAAAATCAGCCCCAGCATTTT. Its protein product is CASSGNRGQNQPQHF.

This clonotype was seen many times. The chain combines TRBV20-1 with TRBJ2-5, with 8 bases matching TRBD1. Germline trimming cut 6 bases from V and 2 bases from J; bases unmatched to any gene: 5. The CDR3 has 13 residues. Germline V gene lookup returns CDR1 DFQATT and CDR2 SNEGSKA (reference sequence). The CDR3 here is CSADRGAQETQYF. The CDR3 DNA is TGCAGTGCCGACAGGGGAGCTCAAGAGACCCAGTACTTC.

This clonotype has only a few counts. V is TRBV5-1 and J is TRBJ2-3; 8 bases agree with TRBD1. This CDR3 comprises 18 residues. Germline V CDR1 and CDR2: SGHRS, YFSETQ. V gave up 0 bases and J gave up 0 bases; unmatched junction bases: 9. CDR3 nucleotides: TGCGCCAGCAGCTTGGCCCCAGGGGGCGAGGGAAGCACAGATACGCAGTATTTT. Translating gives CASSLAPGGEGSTDTQYF.

This clonotype was seen a few times. This chain uses TRBV20-1 with TRBJ2-7; possibly TRBD2 for D (5 bases). V was pared by 5 bases and J by 0 bases, with 14 bases between. The CDR3 spans 14 residues. Germline V lookup: CDR1 DFQATT, CDR2 SNEGSKA (reference sequence). The CDR3 here is CSADVPGSSYEQYV. The CDR3 nucleotides are TGCAGTGCTGACGTTCCGGGGAGCTCCTACGAGCAGTACGTC.

This clonotype has just a few counts. This chain links TRBV3-2 with TRBJ2-7. TRBV3-2 constitutes a pseudogene. The CDR3 has 13 residues. CDR3 in DNA: TGTGCCAGCAGCCAAGATGAGGAGAACGAGCAGTACGTC. Translation: CASSQDEENEQYV.

Ten or more counts support this clonotype. V and J are TRBV29-1 and TRBJ2-1; 12 bases agree with TRBD2. Germline CDR1 reads SQVTM; CDR2 reads ANQGSEA. V shed 7 bases, J shed 4 bases, and the junction held 11 bases outside the gene matches. The CDR3 spans 16 residues. CDR3 loop: CSAQRRTSGAYNEQFF. The CDR3 DNA follows: TGCAGCGCCCAGAGACGGACTAGCGGGGCGTACAATGAGCAGTTCTTC.

This clonotype was seen more than once but under ten times. The chain couples TRBV20-1 to TRBJ1-2, with a tentative D call TRBD1 (6 bases). Trimming removed 3 bases at V and 1 base at J, with 9 bases between. The CDR3 contains 13 residues. Per the germline V gene, CDR1 is DFQATT and CDR2 is SNEGSKA (reference sequence). CDR3 loop: CSARQGFNYGYTF. The CDR3 nucleotides read TGCAGTGCTAGGCAGGGGTTTAACTATGGCTACACCTTC.

This clonotype has a handful of counts. The rearrangement joins TRBV4-3 to TRBJ2-1; 13 bases are shared with TRBD2. The CDR3 has 15 amino acids. Germline trimming cut 6 bases from V and 9 bases from J; bases unmatched to any gene: 8. The germline gives CDR1 LGHNA, CDR2 YSLEER. The CDR3 nucleotides are TGCGCCAGCAGTCCTACTAGCGGGGGGGCGGGTGAGCAGTTCTTC. Residues: CASSPTSGGAGEQFF.

Regarding this clonotype: A much larger clonotype is one base distant, so this may be a read error. The J gene is TRBJ2-1, the V gene TRBV24-1, with no clear D. The ends were cut back, 5 bases at V and 4 bases at J, with 2 bases in the middle. The CDR3 sequence is 11 residues long. Germline CDR1 and CDR2: KGHDR and SFDVKD. CDR3: CATSGYNEQFF. The CDR3 DNA follows: TGTGCCACCAGTGGTTACAATGAGCAGTTCTTC.

The chain combines TRBV6-6 with TRBJ2-1; D uncertain. The CDR3 is made up of 13 amino acids. Germline CDR1 reads MNHNY; CDR2 reads SVGAGI (reference sequence). V lost 5 bases and J 8 bases, leaving 13 bases between the germline ends. CDR3: CASSALGYDEQFF. The CDR3 coding sequence is TGTGCCAGCAGTGCGCTAGGTTATGATGAGCAGTTCTTC.

The J gene is TRBJ2-5, the V gene TRBV7-9, with a weak D call TRBD2 (5 bases). This CDR3 is 17 amino acids long. The germline gives CDR1 SEHNR, CDR2 FQNEAQ (reference sequence). Trimming took 5 bases from V and 5 from J, leaving 24 bases between them. CDR3 in amino acids: CASSRRRTLAAAETQYF. CDR3 in DNA: TGTGCCAGCAGCAGGAGGCGGACCCTCGCGGCCGCGGAGACCCAGTACTTC.

This clonotype was recorded at least ten times. The gene calls are TRBV5-4 and TRBJ2-7, with D unresolved. This CDR3 comprises 13 residues. V lost 2 bases and J 7 bases, leaving 13 bases between the germline ends. CDR1 and CDR2 from the germline V gene are SGHNT and YYREEE (reference sequence). The CDR3 region has the DNA TGTGCCAGCAGCTTCTTCGATACTCGGGAGCAGTACTTC. This codes for CASSFFDTREQYF.

This sequence joins TRBV12-3 or TRBV12-4 and TRBJ1-1, with a weak D call TRBD1 (5 bases). V was shortened by 2 bases and J by 3 bases, with 7 bases between the two germline ends. This CDR3 is built from 13 residues. This chain's CDR3 is CASSLMGDTEAFF. CDR3 nucleotide sequence: TGTGCCAGCAGTTTAATGGGGGACACTGAAGCTTTCTTT.

J is TRBJ1-5 and V is TRBV20-1; no definite D call. V was clipped by 0 bases and J by 6 bases, with 9 bases between them. This CDR3 contains 13 residues. Per germline, CDR1 DFQATT and CDR2 SNEGSKA (reference sequence). This CDR3 is CSAREGSGQPQHF. The CDR3 nucleotides are TGCAGTGCTAGAGAGGGCAGCGGTCAGCCCCAGCATTTT.

This clonotype was counted at least ten times. The rearrangement joins TRBV5-1 to TRBJ1-2; tentatively, D is TRBD1 (6 bases). CDR3 length equals 16 residues. Germline values: CDR1 SGHRS, CDR2 YFSETQ. Trimming removed 0 bases at V and 4 bases at J, with 16 bases between. In DNA, the CDR3 is TGCGCCAGCAGCTTGGGGGGGGTGGACAGCTCCTATGGCTACACCTTC. Amino acids: CASSLGGVDSSYGYTF.

This clonotype has a handful of counts. V and J are TRBV5-1 and TRBJ2-3; TRBD1 aligns across 7 bases. V lost 4 bases and J lost 2; bases outside the gene matches: 7. CDR1 is SGHRS, CDR2 YFSETQ, per germline. CDR3 length: 15 residues. DNA of the CDR3: TGCGCCAGCAGCCAACAGGGGCCTTACACAGATACGCAGTATTTT. Translated, it gives CASSQQGPYTDTQYF.

The chain employs TRBV7-9 and TRBJ1-1; tentative D call: TRBD1 (6 bases). CDR3 size: 13 residues. Germline assignment: CDR1 SEHNR and CDR2 FQNEAQ (reference sequence). The V gene lost 5 bases and the J gene lost 8 bases, with 15 bases spanning the gap. This CDR3 is CASSRLTGDEAFF. DNA of the CDR3: TGTGCCAGCAGCCGACTGACAGGAGACGAAGCTTTCTTT. Combining the CDR3 with reference TRBV7-9 and TRBJ1-1 gives the whole variable domain DTGVSQNPRHKITKRGQNVTFRCDPISEHNRLYWYRQTLGQGPEFLTYFQNEAQLEKSRLLSDRFSAERPKGSFSTLEIQRTEQGDSAMYLCASSRLTGDEAFFGQGTRLTVV.

This clonotype occurred a few times. This chain connects TRBV30 to TRBJ1-1; TRBD1 is a possible D gene (5 bases). This CDR3 has 14 residues. V gave up 1 base and J gave up 10 bases, with 19 bases separating them. Germline CDR1 and CDR2: GTSNPN and SVGIG (reference sequence). The chain's CDR3 is CAWSGPPNRIGAFF. CDR3 DNA sequence: TGTGCCTGGAGTGGTCCTCCTAACAGGATTGGAGCTTTCTTT. Drawing the rest from reference TRBV30 and TRBJ1-1, the complete variable domain is SQTIHQWPATLVQPVGSPLSLECTVEGTSNPNLYWYRQAAGRGLQLLFYSVGIGQISSEVPQNLSASRPQDRQFILSSKKLLLSDSGFYLCAWSGPPNRIGAFFGQGTRLTVV.

This clonotype was seen a handful of times. The J gene is TRBJ1-4, the V gene TRBV5-1; 8 bases fit TRBD1. Trimming cost V 3 bases and J 7 bases; bases outside gene matches: 2. The CDR3 extends over 13 amino acids. Germline V lookup: CDR1 SGHRS, CDR2 YFSETQ. CDR3 amino acids: CASSSGQVEKLFF. DNA of the CDR3: TGCGCCAGCAGCTCGGGACAGGTTGAAAAACTGTTTTTT.

This sequence joins TRBV6-2 or TRBV6-3 and TRBJ2-3; 7 bases line up with TRBD1. The CDR3 consists of 15 residues. V shed 6 bases and J 0 bases; nucleotides not matched to a gene: 6. Germline CDR1 reads MNHEY; CDR2 reads SVGEGT. As DNA, the CDR3 is TGTGCCAGCAGACAGGACAGGACGAGCACAGATACGCAGTATTTT. Its translation is CASRQDRTSTDTQYF.

The CDR3 nucleotides read TGTGCCAGCAGCTTAGGACCGTTGACTAACTATGGCTACACCTTC. Protein: CASSLGPLTNYGYTF. This sequence joins TRBV7-9 and TRBJ1-2; D not certain. The V gene lost 1 base and the J gene lost 0 bases, with 9 bases spanning the gap. Germline lookup yields CDR1 SEHNR and CDR2 FQNEAQ (reference sequence). The CDR3 is made up of 15 amino acids.

This clonotype was observed at least ten times. V is TRBV5-4 and J is TRBJ2-1; D is perhaps TRBD1 or TRBD2 (5 bases each). This CDR3 spans 15 amino acids. Germline CDR1 reads SGHNT; CDR2 reads YYREEE (reference sequence). V shed 4 bases and J shed 1 base, with 12 bases lying between them. The CDR3 DNA reads TGTGCCAGCAGCGGGGGAACCGCTTCCTACAATGAGCAGTTCTTC. Translated, it gives CASSGGTASYNEQFF.

The chain has TRBV25-1 and TRBJ2-5; TRBD2 agrees at 11 bases. Germline assignment: CDR1 MGHDK and CDR2 SYGVNS. With V trimmed by 6 bases and J by 5 bases, 5 bases remained unmatched. The CDR3 length is 14 residues. The DNA of the CDR3 is TGTGCCAGCAGCCTAGCGGGGGGTATGGAGACCCAGTACTTC. Translated: CASSLAGGMETQYF.

This clonotype was found a few times. The chain links TRBV18 to TRBJ2-1; 12 positions agree with TRBD2. The CDR3 extends over 16 amino acids. Germline CDR1 reads KGHSH; CDR2 reads LQKENI. V shed 1 base, J shed 7 bases, and the junction held 5 bases outside the gene matches. CDR3 residues: CASSPLGLAGRNEQFF. The CDR3 DNA reads as TGTGCCAGCTCACCACTAGGACTAGCGGGGAGGAATGAGCAGTTCTTC. Full variable domain (rest looked up from reference TRBV18 and TRBJ2-1): NAGVMQNPRHLVRRRGQEARLRCSPMKGHSHVYWYRQLPEEGLKFMVYLQKENIIDESGMPKERFSAEFPKEGPSILRIQQVVRGDSAAYFCASSPLGLAGRNEQFFGPGTRLTVL.

This clonotype occurred a few times. This rearrangement joins TRBV30 to TRBJ1-5; D uncertain. The CDR3 is 13 residues long. The ends were cut back, 5 bases at V and 1 base at J, with 9 bases in the middle. The germline CDR1 and CDR2 sequences are GTSNPN and SVGIG (reference sequence). The CDR3 DNA is TGTGCCTGGGGGAGGGAGAGCAATCAGCCCCAGCATTTT. Translated, it gives CAWGRESNQPQHF.

This clonotype was seen many times. This chain uses TRBV5-6 with TRBJ2-7; TRBD1 might be the D (6 bases). V was cut by 3 bases and J by 1 base, with 11 bases left in between. Per germline, CDR1 SGHDT and CDR2 YYEEEE. The CDR3 runs to 14 residues. This CDR3 is CASSSQRGSYEQYF. CDR3 DNA sequence: TGTGCCAGCAGCTCCCAAAGGGGGTCCTACGAGCAGTACTTC.